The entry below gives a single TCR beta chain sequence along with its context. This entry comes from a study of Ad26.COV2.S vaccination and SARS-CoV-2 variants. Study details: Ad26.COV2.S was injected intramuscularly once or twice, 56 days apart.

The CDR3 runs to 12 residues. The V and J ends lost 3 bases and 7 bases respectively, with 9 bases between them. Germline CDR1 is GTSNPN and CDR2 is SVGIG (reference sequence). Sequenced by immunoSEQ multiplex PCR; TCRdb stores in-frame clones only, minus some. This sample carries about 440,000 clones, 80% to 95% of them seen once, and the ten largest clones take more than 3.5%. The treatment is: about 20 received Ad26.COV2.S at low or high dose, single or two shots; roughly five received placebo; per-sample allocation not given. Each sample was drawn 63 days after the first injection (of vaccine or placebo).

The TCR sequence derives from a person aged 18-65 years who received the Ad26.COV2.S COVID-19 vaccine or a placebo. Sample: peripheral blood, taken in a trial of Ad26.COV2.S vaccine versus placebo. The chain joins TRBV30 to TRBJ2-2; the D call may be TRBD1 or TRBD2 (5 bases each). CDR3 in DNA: TGTGCCTGGAGGGGGGTCGGCGGGGAGCTGTTTTTT. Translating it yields CAWRGVGGELFF.